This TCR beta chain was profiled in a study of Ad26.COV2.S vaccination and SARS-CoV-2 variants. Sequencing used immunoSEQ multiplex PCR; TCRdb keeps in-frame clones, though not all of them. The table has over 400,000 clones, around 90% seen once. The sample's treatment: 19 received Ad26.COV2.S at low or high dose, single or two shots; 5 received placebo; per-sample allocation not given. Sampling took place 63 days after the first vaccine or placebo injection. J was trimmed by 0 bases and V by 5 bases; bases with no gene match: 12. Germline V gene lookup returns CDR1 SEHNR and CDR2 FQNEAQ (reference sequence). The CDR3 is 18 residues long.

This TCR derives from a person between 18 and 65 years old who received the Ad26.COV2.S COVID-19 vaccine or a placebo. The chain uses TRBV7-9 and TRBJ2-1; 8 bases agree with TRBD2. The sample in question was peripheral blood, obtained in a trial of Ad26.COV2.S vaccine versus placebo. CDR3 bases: TGTGCCAGCAGCCCAGCGAGTAGCGGGGAGGGCTCCTACAATGAGCAGTTCTTC. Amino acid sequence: CASSPASSGEGSYNEQFF. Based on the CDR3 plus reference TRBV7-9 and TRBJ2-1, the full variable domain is DTGVSQNPRHKITKRGQNVTFRCDPISEHNRLYWYRQTLGQGPEFLTYFQNEAQLEKSRLLSDRFSAERPKGSFSTLEIQRTEQGDSAMYLCASSPASSGEGSYNEQFFGPGTRLTVL.